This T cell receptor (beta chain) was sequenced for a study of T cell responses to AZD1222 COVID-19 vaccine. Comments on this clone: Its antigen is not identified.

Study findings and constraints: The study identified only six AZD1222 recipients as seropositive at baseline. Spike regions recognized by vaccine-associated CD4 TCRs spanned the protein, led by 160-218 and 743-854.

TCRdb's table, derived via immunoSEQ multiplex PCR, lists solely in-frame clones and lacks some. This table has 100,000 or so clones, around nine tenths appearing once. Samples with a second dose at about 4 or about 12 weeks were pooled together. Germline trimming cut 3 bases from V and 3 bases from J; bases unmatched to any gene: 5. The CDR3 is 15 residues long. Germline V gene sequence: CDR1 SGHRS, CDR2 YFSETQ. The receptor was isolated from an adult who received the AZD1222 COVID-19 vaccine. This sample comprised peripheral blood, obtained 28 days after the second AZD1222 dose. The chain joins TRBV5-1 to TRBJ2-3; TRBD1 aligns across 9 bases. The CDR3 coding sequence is TGCGCCAGCAGCTCACAGGGGGCGCGGACAGATACGCAGTATTTT. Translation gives CASSSQGARTDTQYF.